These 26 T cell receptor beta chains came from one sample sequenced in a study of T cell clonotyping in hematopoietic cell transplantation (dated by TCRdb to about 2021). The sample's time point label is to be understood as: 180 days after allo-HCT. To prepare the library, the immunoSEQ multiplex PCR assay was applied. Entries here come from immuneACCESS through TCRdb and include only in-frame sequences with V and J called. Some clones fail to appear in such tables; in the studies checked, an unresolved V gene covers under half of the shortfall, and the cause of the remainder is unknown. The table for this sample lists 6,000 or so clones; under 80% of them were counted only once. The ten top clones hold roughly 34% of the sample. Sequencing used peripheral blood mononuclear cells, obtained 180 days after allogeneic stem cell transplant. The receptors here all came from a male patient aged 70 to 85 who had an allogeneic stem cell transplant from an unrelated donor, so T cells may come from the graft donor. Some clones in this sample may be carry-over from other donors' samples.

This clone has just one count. The CDR3 DNA sequence: TGTGCCAGCAGCTTAGCGGGACAGGGAGGTCAGTACTTC. Translated, it gives CASSLAGQGGQYF. The chain is built from TRBV7-2 and TRBJ2-7, with TRBD1 matching over 9 bases. Germline V gene lookup returns CDR1 SGHTA and CDR2 FQGNSA. After removal of 0 bases from V and 10 bases from J, the junction contained 4 bases not matched to a gene. There are 13 residues in the CDR3. Supplemented by reference TRBV7-2 and TRBJ2-7, the full variable domain reads GAGVSQSPSNKVTEKGKDVELRCDPISGHTALYWYRQSLGQGLEFLIYFQGNSAPDKSGLPSDRFSAERTGGSVSTLTIQRTQQEDSAVYLCASSLAGQGGQYFGPGTRLTVT.

The CDR3 sequence: CASSLAGAGAVEQYF. DNA for the CDR3: TGTGCCAGCAGCTTAGCGGGGGCGGGAGCTGTCGAGCAGTACTTC. The genes are TRBV7-6 and TRBJ2-7; TRBD2 is a possible D gene (7 bases). The V gene's germline CDR1 is SGHVS and CDR2 FNYEAQ. The CDR3 contains 15 residues. Trimming shortened V by 0 bases and J by 6 bases, and 15 bases separated the two germline ends.

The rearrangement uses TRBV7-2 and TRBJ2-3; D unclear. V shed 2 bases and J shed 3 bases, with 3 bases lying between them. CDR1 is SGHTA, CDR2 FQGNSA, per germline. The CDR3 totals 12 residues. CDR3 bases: TGTGCCAGCAGCTTACTGACAGATACGCAGTATTTT. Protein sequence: CASSLLTDTQYF.

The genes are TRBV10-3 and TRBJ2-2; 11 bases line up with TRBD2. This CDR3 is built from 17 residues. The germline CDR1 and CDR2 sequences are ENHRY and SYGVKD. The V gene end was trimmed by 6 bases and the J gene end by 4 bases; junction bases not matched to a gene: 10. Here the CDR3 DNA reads TGTGCCATCAGGGAAGTTATAGCGGGAGGGAGCACCGGGGAGCTGTTTTTT. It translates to CAIREVIAGGSTGELFF.

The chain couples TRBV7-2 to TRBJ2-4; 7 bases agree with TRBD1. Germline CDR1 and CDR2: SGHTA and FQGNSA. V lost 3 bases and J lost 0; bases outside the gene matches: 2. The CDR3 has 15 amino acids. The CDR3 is CASSFTGVAKNIQYF. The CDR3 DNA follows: TGTGCCAGCAGCTTTACAGGGGTAGCCAAAAACATTCAGTACTTC.

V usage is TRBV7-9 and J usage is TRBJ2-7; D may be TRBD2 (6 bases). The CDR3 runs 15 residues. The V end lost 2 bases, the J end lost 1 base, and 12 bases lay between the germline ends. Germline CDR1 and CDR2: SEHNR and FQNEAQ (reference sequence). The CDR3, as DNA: TGTGCCAGCAGCTTAAGGTCTGGAGGGTCCTACGAGCAGTACTTC. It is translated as CASSLRSGGSYEQYF.

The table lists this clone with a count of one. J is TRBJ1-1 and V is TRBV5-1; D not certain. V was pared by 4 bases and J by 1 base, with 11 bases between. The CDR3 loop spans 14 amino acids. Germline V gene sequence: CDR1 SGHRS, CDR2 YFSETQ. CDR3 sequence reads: CASSPRAENTEAFF. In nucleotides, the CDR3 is TGCGCCAGCAGCCCCCGGGCCGAGAACACTGAAGCTTTCTTT.

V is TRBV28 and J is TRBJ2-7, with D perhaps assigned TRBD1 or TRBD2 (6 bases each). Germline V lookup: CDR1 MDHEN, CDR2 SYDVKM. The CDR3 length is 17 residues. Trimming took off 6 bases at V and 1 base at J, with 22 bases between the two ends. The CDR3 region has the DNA TGTGCCAGCAGGGAATGGGATACAGGGAGGAGGTCCTACGAGCAGTACTTC. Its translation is CASREWDTGRRSYEQYF. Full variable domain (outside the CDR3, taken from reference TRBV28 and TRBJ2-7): DVKVTQSSRYLVKRTGEKVFLECVQDMDHENMFWYRQDPGLGLRLIYFSYDVKMKEKGDIPEGYSVSREKKERFSLILESASTNQTSMYLCASREWDTGRRSYEQYFGPGTRLTVT.

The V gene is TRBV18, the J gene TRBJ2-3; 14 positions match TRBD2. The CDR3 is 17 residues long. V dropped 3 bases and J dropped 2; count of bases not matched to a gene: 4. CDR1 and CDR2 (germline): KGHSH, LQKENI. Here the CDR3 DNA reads TGTGCCAGCTCACCCCGGGGACTAGCGGGGGCCACAGATACGCAGTATTTT. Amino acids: CASSPRGLAGATDTQYF. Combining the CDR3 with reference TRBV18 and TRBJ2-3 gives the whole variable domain NAGVMQNPRHLVRRRGQEARLRCSPMKGHSHVYWYRQLPEEGLKFMVYLQKENIIDESGMPKERFSAEFPKEGPSILRIQQVVRGDSAAYFCASSPRGLAGATDTQYFGPGTRLTVL.

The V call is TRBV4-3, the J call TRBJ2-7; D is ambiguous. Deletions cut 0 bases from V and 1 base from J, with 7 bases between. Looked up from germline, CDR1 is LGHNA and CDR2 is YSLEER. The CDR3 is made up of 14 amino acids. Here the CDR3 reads CASSQEMESYEQYF. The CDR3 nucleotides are TGCGCCAGCAGCCAAGAGATGGAATCCTACGAGCAGTACTTC.

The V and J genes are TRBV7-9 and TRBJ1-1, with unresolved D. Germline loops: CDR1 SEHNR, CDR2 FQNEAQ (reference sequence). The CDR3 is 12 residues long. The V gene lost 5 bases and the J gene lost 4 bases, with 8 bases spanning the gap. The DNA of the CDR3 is TGTGCCAGCAGCCAGATATCCACTGAAGCTTTCTTT. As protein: CASSQISTEAFF.

The CDR3 sequence: CARSTTGRGRSYNEQFF. CDR3 DNA sequence: TGTGCCAGAAGCACAACTGGCAGGGGGAGATCCTACAATGAGCAGTTCTTC. The V gene is TRBV7-5, the J gene TRBJ2-1; the table names TRBD1, a call not compared with the DNA. TRBV7-5 is termed a pseudogene. The CDR3 contains 17 residues.

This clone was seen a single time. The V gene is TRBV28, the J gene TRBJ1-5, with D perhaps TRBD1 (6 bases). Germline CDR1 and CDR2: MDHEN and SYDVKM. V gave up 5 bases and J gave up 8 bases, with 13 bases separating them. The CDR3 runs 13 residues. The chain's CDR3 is CASSGWEGEPQHF. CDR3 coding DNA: TGTGCCAGCAGTGGTTGGGAGGGGGAGCCCCAGCATTTT.

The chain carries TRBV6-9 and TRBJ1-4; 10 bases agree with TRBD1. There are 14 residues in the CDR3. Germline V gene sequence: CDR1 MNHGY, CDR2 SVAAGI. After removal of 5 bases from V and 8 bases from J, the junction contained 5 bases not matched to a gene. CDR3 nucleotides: TGTGCCAGCAGTGGGGACAGGGGAGTCGAAAAACTGTTTTTT. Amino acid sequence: CASSGDRGVEKLFF.

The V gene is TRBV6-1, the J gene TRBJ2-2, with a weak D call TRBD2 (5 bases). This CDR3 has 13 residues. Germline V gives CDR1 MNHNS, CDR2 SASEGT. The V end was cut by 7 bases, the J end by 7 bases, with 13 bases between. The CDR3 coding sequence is TGTGCCAGCATAGAAGCGGAGGTCGGGGAGCTGTTTTTT. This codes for CASIEAEVGELFF.

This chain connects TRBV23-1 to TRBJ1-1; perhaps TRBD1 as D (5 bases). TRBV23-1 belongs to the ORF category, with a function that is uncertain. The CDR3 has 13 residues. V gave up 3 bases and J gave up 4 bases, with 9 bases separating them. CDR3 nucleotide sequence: TGCGCCAGCAGTCATGGGGCAGCCACTGAAGCTTTCTTT. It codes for CASSHGAATEAFF.

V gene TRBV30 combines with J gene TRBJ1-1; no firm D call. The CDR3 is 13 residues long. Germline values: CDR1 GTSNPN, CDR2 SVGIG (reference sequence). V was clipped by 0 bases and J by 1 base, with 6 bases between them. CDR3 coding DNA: TGTGCCTGGAGTGTAGGGCCGAACACTGAAGCTTTCTTT. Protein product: CAWSVGPNTEAFF.

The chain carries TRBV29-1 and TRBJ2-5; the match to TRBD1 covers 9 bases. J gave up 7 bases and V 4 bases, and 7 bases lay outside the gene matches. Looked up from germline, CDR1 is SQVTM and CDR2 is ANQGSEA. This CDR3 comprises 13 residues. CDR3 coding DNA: TGCAGCGTTGCAATACAGGGGGCGGGGACCCAGTACTTC. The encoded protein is CSVAIQGAGTQYF. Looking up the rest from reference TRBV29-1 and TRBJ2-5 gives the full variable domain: SAVISQKPSRDICQRGTSLTIQCQVDSQVTMMFWYRQQPGQSLTLIATANQGSEATYESGFVIDKFPISRPNLTFSTLTVSNMSPEDSSIYLCSVAIQGAGTQYFGPGTRLLVL.

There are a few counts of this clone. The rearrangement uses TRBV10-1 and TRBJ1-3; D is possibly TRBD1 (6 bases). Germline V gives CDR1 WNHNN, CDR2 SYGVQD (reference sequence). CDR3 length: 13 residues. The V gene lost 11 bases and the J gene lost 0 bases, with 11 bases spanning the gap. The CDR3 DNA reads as TGCGCCTTGACAGGAACCTCTGGAAACACCATATATTTT. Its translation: CALTGTSGNTIYF.

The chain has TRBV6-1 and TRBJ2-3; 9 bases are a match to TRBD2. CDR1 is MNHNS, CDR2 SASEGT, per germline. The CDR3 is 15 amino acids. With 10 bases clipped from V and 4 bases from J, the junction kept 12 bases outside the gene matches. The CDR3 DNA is TGTGCCACCGTCTTAGCGGGAGTACGCGCAGATACGCAGTATTTT. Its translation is CATVLAGVRADTQYF.

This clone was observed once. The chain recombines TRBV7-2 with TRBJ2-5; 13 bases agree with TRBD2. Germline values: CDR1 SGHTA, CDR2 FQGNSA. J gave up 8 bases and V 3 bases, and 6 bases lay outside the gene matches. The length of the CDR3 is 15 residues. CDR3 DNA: TGTGCCAGCAGCTTCCGGACTAGCGGGAGTAGAACCCAGTACTTC. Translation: CASSFRTSGSRTQYF.

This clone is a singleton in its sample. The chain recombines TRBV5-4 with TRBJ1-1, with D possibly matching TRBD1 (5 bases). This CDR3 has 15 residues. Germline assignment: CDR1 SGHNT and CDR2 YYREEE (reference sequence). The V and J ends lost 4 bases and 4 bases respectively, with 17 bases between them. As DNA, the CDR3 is TGTGCCAGCAGCCCCGTCGGGGGAAAATCCACTGAAGCTTTCTTT. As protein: CASSPVGGKSTEAFF. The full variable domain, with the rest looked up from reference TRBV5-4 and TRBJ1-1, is ETGVTQSPTHLIKTRGQQVTLRCSSQSGHNTVSWYQQALGQGPQFIFQYYREEENGRGNFPPRFSGLQFPNYSSELNVNALELDDSALYLCASSPVGGKSTEAFFGQGTRLTVV.

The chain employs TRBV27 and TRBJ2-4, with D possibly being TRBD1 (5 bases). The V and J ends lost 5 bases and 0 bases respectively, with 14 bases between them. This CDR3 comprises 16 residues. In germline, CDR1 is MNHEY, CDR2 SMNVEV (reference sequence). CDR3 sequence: CASSPGQTLAKNIQYF. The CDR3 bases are TGTGCCAGCAGTCCTGGACAAACGCTAGCCAAAAACATTCAGTACTTC.

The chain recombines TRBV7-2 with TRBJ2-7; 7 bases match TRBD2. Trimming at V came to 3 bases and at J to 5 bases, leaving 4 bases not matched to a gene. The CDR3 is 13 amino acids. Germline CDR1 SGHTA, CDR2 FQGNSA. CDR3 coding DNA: TGTGCCAGCAGCTTCTGGGGGGGTCACGAGCAGTACTTC. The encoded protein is CASSFWGGHEQYF. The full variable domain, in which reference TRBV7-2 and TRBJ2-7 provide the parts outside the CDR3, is GAGVSQSPSNKVTEKGKDVELRCDPISGHTALYWYRQSLGQGLEFLIYFQGNSAPDKSGLPSDRFSAERTGGSVSTLTIQRTQQEDSAVYLCASSFWGGHEQYFGPGTRLTVT.

CDR3 region: CASMVGIVAGELFF. DNA for the CDR3: TGTGCCAGCATGGTGGGGATTGTGGCCGGGGAGCTGTTTTTT. J is TRBJ2-2 and V is TRBV27; D not certain. The length of the CDR3 is 14 residues. Trimming shortened V by 7 bases and J by 6 bases, and 15 bases separated the two germline ends. In germline, CDR1 is MNHEY, CDR2 SMNVEV (reference sequence).

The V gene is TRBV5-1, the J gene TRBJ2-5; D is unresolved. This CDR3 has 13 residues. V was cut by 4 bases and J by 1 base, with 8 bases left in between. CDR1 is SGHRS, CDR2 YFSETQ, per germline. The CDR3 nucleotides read TGCGCCAGCAGCGCGTCGGTCCAAGAGACCCAGTACTTC. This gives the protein CASSASVQETQYF.